What follows is one T cell receptor (beta chain) and its context. This sample stems from a study of cytomegalovirus exposure and HLA in healthy donors. The PCR ran on 60 Vbeta and 13 Jbeta primers. Clones were read by immunoSEQ multiplex PCR, and TCRdb kept only the in-frame ones, dropping some. Altogether 150,000 to 200,000 clones are present, roughly 12% being singletons, with the ten largest covering 7.5% to 10%. This sequence was found in a man aged 45-65 years in good health and CMV-seropositive. The sample taken for sequencing was PBMCs.

Here the CDR3 reads CASSPSVSSGNTIYF. In DNA form, the CDR3 reads TGTGCCAGCAGCCCCTCAGTGTCCTCTGGAAACACCATATATTTT. V and J are TRBV7-9 and TRBJ1-3, with D hard to call. Germline V gene sequence: CDR1 SEHNR, CDR2 FQNEAQ (reference sequence). The length of the CDR3 is 15 residues. The V gene lost 5 bases and the J gene lost 0 bases, with 11 bases spanning the gap.